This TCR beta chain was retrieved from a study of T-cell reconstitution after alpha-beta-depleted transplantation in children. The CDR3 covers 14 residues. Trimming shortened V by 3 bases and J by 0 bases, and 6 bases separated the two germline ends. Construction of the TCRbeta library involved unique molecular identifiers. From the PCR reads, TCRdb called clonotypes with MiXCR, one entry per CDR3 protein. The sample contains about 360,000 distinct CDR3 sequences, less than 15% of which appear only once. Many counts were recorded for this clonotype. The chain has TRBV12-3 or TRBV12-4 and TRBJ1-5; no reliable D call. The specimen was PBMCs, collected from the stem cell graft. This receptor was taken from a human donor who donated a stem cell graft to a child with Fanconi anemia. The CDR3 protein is CASSFRDSNQPQHF. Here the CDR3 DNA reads TGTGCCAGCAGTTTTCGGGATAGCAATCAGCCCCAGCATTTT.